A single T cell receptor (beta chain) is shown here with its context. The sample originates from a study of OX40 agonist ivuxolimab in advanced cancers. The germline gives CDR1 SGHVS, CDR2 FQNEAQ. V lost 6 bases, J lost 0 bases, and 18 bases lay in between. There are 16 residues in the CDR3. Sequencing was performed with immunoSEQ multiplex PCR; in TCRdb, only in-frame clones are kept and a portion is missing. Among 58,000 or so clones listed, around 86% were seen once. The V and J genes are TRBV7-8 and TRBJ2-7; D may be TRBD1 or TRBD2 (5 bases each). The receptor was derived from an adult with an advanced solid tumor such as melanoma, head and neck, liver or kidney cancer. Material: CD4+ or CD8+ T cells sorted from blood, obtained in a trial of the OX40 agonist ivuxolimab. DNA of the CDR3: TGTGCCAGCAGTCGTGGGGTTGGGGGTTACTCCTACGAGCAGTACTTC. As protein: CASSRGVGGYSYEQYF. Complete variable domain (other parts from reference TRBV7-8 and TRBJ2-7): GAGVSQSPRYKVAKRGQDVALRCDPISGHVSLFWYQQALGQGPEFLTYFQNEAQLDKSGLPSDRFFAERPEGSVSTLKIQRTQQEDSAVYLCASSRGVGGYSYEQYFGPGTRLTVT.